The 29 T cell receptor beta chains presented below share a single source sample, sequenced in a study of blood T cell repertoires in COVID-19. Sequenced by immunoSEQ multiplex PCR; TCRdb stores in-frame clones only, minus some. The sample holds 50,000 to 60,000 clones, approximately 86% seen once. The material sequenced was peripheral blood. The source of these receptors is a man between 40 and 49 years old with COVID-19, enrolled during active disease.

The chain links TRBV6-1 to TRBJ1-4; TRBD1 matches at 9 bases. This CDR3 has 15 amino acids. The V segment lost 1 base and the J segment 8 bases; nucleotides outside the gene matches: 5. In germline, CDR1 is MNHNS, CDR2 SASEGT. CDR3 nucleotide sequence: TGTGCCAGCAGTGAAGGGACAGGGGATGGCGAAAAACTGTTTTTT. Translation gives CASSEGTGDGEKLFF.

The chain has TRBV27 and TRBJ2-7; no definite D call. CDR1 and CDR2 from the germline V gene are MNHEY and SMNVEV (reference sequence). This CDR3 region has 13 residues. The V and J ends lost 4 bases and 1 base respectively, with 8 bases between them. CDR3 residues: CASSSSGSYEQYF. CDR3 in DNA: TGTGCCAGCAGTTCGTCCGGTTCCTACGAGCAGTACTTC.

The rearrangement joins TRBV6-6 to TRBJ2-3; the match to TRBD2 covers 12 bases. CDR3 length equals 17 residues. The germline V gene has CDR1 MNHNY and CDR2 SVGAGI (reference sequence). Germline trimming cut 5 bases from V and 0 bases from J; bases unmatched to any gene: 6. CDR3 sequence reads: CASSPLAGGSSTDTQYF. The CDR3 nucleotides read TGTGCCAGCAGTCCGCTAGCGGGGGGGTCAAGCACAGATACGCAGTATTTT.

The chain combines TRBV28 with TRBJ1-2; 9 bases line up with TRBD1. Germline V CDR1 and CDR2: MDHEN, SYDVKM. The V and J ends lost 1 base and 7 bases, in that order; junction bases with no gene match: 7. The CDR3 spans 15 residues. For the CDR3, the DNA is TGTGCCAGCAGTTTATCAGGACAGGGGAACGGTGGCTACACCTTC. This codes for CASSLSGQGNGGYTF.

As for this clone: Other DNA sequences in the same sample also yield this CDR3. The DNA of the CDR3 is TGTGCCTGGGGACAAGGCGGGGAAAAACTGTTTTTT. Residues: CAWGQGGEKLFF. This rearrangement joins TRBV30 to TRBJ1-4; a possible D gene is TRBD1 (5 bases). The CDR3 runs to 12 residues. Trimming shortened V by 5 bases and J by 8 bases, and 12 bases separated the two germline ends. Germline CDR1 is GTSNPN and CDR2 is SVGIG (reference sequence).

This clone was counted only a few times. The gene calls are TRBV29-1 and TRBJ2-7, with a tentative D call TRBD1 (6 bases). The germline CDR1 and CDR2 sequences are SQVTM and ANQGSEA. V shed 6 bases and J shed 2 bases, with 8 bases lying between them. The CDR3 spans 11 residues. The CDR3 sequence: CSVRGTYEQYF. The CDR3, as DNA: TGCAGCGTGAGGGGGACCTACGAGCAGTACTTC.

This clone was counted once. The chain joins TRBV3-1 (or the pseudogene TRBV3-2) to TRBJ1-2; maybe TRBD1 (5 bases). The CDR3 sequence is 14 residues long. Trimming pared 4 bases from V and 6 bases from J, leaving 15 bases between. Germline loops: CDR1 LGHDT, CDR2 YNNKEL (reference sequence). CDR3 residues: CASSLGQGGNGYTF. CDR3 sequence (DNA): TGTGCCAGCAGCCTGGGCCAGGGAGGGAATGGCTACACCTTC.

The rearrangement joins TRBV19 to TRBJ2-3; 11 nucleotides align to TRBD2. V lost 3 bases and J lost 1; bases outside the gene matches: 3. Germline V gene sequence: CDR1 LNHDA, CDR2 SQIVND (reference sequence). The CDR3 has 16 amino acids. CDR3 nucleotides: TGTGCCAGTAGTATCCTGACTAGCGGGGGCACAGATACGCAGTATTTT. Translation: CASSILTSGGTDTQYF.

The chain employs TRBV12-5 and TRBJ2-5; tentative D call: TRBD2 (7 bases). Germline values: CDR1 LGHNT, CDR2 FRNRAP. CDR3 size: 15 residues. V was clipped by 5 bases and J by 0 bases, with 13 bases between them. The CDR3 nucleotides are TGTGCTAGTGGTGCGGGGGACATGTACCAAGAGACCCAGTACTTC. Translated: CASGAGDMYQETQYF.

Written as DNA, the CDR3 is TGTGCCAGCAGAGCCCCCCGTGTCGGTTTAAATTCACCCCTCCACTTT. The encoded protein is CASRAPRVGLNSPLHF. The rearrangement uses TRBV25-1 and TRBJ1-6; D is undetermined. The CDR3 has 16 amino acids. V lost 6 bases and J lost 7, with 19 bases in between. The germline CDR1 and CDR2 sequences are MGHDK and SYGVNS.

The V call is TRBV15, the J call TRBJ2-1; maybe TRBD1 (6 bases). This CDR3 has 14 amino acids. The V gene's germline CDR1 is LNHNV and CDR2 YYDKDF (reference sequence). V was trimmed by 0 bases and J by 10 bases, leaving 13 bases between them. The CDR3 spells CATSREAPGTEQFF. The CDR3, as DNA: TGTGCCACCAGCAGAGAGGCCCCCGGGACAGAGCAGTTCTTC.

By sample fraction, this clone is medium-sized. CDR3 protein: CASSQWVGQGHEQYF. Here the CDR3 DNA reads TGTGCCAGCAGCCAGTGGGTCGGACAGGGCCACGAGCAGTACTTC. This chain links TRBV14 with TRBJ2-7, with 8 bases lining up with TRBD1. Germline-derived CDR1 and CDR2 are SGHDN and FVKESK. The CDR3 is made up of 15 amino acids. The junction had 9 bases not matched to a gene; V was cut back by 3 bases and J by 5 bases.

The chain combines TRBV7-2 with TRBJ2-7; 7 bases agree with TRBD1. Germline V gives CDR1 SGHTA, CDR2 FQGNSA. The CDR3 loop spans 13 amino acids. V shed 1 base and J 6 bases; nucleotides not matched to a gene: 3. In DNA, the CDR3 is TGTGCCAGCAGCTTAGACAAGGGGGCCGAGCAGTACTTC. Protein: CASSLDKGAEQYF. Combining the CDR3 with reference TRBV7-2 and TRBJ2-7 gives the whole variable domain GAGVSQSPSNKVTEKGKDVELRCDPISGHTALYWYRQSLGQGLEFLIYFQGNSAPDKSGLPSDRFSAERTGGSVSTLTIQRTQQEDSAVYLCASSLDKGAEQYFGPGTRLTVT.

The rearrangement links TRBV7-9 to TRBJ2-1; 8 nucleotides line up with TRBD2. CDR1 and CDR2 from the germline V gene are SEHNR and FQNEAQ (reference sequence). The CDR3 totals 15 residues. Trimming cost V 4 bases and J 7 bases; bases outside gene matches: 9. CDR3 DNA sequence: TGTGCCAGCAGCTCAAGCGGGGGAGGAGGGAATGAGCAGTTCTTC. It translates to CASSSSGGGGNEQFF. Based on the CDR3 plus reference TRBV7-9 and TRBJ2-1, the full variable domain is DTGVSQNPRHKITKRGQNVTFRCDPISEHNRLYWYRQTLGQGPEFLTYFQNEAQLEKSRLLSDRFSAERPKGSFSTLEIQRTEQGDSAMYLCASSSSGGGGNEQFFGPGTRLTVL.

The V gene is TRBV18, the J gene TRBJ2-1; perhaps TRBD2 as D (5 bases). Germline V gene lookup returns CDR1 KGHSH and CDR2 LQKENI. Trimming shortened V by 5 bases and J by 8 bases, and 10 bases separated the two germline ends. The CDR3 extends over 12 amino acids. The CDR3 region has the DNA TGTGCCAGCTCAGGCCCCGGGGATGAGCAGTTCTTC. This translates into CASSGPGDEQFF.

CDR3 DNA: TGTGCCAGCAGTGACCAGACGATACAGGACAAACTGTTTTTT. Its translation: CASSDQTIQDKLFF. This chain joins TRBV2 and TRBJ1-4, with D possibly TRBD1 on 5 matching bases. This CDR3 is built from 14 residues. Between the trimmed V and J ends, which lost 3 bases and 11 bases, there was a span of 16 bases. The V gene's germline CDR1 is SNHLY and CDR2 FYNNEI.

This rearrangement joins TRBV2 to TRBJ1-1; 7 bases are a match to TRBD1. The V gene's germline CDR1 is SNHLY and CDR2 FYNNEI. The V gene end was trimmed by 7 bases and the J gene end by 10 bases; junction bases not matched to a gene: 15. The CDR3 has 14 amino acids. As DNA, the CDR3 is TGTGCCAGCACCCTGATAGGGGGCGGGAGGGTAGCTTTCTTT. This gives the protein CASTLIGGGRVAFF. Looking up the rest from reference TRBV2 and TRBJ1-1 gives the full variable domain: EPEVTQTPSHQVTQMGQEVILRCVPISNHLYFYWYRQILGQKVEFLVSFYNNEISEKSEIFDDQFSVERPDGSNFTLKIRSTKLEDSAMYFCASTLIGGGRVAFFGQGTRLTVV.

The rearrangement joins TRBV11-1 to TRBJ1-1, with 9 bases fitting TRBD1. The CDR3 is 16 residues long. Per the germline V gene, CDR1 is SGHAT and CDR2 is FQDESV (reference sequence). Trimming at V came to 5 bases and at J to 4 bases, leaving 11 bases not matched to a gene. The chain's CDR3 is CASSPRMGQGVTEAFF. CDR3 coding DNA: TGTGCCAGCAGCCCCAGAATGGGACAGGGAGTCACTGAAGCTTTCTTT.

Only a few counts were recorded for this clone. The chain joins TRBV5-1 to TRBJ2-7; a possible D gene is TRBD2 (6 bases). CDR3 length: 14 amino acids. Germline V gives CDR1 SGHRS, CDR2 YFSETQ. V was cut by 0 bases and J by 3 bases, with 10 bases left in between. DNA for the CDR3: TGCGCCAGCAGCTTGGTAGGGACTGGCTACGAGCAGTACTTC. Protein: CASSLVGTGYEQYF.

The CDR3 protein is CASSWTAPGSEQYF. The CDR3 DNA is TGCGCCAGCAGCTGGACAGCGCCTGGGAGCGAGCAGTACTTC. The V and J genes are TRBV4-1 and TRBJ2-7, with TRBD1 as a possible D gene (6 bases). Trimming took off 5 bases at V and 6 bases at J, with 17 bases between the two ends. This CDR3 has 14 residues. CDR1 MGHRA and CDR2 YSYEKL come from the germline V gene.

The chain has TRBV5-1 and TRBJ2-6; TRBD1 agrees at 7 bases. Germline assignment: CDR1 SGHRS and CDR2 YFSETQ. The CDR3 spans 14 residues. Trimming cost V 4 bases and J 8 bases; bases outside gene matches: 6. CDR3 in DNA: TGCGCCAGCAGCGTAACACAGGGGTCCAACGTCCTGACTTTC. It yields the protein CASSVTQGSNVLTF.

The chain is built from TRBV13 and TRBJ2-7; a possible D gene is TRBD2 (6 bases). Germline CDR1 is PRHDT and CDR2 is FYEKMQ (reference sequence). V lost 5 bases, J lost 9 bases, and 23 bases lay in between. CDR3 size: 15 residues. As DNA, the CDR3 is TGTGCCAGCAGCGCACGACGGGACTCCCGAGGCAGGCAGTACTTC. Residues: CASSARRDSRGRQYF.

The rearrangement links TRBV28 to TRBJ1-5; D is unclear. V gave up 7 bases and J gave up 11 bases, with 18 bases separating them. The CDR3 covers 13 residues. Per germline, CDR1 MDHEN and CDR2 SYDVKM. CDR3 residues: CASNPRLGKTQHF. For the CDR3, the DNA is TGTGCCAGCAACCCCCGACTGGGTAAGACCCAGCATTTT.

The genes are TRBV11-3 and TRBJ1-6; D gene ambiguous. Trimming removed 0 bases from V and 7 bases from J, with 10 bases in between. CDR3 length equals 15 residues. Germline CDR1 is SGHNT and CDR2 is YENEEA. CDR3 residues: CASSLEPGGNSPLHF. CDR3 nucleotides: TGTGCCAGCAGCTTAGAGCCGGGAGGGAATTCACCCCTCCACTTT.

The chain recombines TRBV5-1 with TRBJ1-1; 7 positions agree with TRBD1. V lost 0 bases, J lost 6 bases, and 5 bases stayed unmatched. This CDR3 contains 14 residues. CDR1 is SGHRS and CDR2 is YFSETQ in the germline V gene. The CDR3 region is CASSLGSTGAEAFF. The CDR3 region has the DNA TGCGCCAGCAGCTTGGGGTCTACAGGGGCTGAAGCTTTCTTT.

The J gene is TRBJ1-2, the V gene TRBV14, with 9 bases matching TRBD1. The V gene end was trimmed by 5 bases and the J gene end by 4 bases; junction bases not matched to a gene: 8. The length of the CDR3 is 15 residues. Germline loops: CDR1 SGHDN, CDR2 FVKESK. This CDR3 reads CASSSGTGSGYGYTF. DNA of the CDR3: TGTGCCAGCAGCTCCGGGACAGGGAGCGGCTATGGCTACACCTTC.

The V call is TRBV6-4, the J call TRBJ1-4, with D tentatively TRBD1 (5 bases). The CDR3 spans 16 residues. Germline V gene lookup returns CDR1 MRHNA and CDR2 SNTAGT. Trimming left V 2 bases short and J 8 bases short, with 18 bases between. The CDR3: CASSDPRQGKGEKLFF. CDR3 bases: TGTGCCAGCAGTGACCCCCGCCAGGGTAAGGGAGAAAAACTGTTTTTT.

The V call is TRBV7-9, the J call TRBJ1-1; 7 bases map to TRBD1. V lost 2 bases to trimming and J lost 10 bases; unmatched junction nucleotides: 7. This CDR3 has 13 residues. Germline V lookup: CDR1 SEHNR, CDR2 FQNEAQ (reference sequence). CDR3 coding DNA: TGTGCCAGCAGCTTATTCGAGGGACAGTCAGCTTTCTTT. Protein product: CASSLFEGQSAFF.

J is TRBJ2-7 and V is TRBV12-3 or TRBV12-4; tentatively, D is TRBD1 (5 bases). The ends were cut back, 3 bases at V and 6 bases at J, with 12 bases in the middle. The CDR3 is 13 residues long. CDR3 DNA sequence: TGTGCCAGCAGTTTCAGCAGGGCGAGCGAGCAGTACTTC. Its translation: CASSFSRASEQYF.